The TCR beta chain described here comes from a study of Ad26.COV2.S vaccination and SARS-CoV-2 variants. Clones were read by immunoSEQ multiplex PCR, and TCRdb kept only the in-frame ones, dropping some. The sample lists about 350,000 clones; just over 90% were seen once. Study conclusions and caveats: An underestimation of total T cell responses may have resulted from the TCR breadth and depth analyses. Responses of spike-specific T cells (both CD8+ and CD4+) reportedly showed substantial breadth after vaccination. Similar non-spike TCR breadth was observed in recipients of vaccine and of placebo. Those who received the vaccine showed greater spike-specific TCR breadth than those given placebo.

A note on this clone: Antigen unknown.

V was pared by 5 bases and J by 4 bases, with 14 bases between. This CDR3 region has 14 residues. Germline CDR1 and CDR2: SEHNR and FQNEAQ (reference sequence). The sequence was collected from a human donor who had recovered from COVID-19. The sample was peripheral blood, taken after recovery from COVID-19. V gene TRBV7-9 combines with J gene TRBJ1-2, with D unresolved. CDR3 in amino acids: CASSPIKASYGYTF. The CDR3 region has the DNA TGTGCCAGCAGCCCAATTAAGGCAAGCTATGGCTACACCTTC.